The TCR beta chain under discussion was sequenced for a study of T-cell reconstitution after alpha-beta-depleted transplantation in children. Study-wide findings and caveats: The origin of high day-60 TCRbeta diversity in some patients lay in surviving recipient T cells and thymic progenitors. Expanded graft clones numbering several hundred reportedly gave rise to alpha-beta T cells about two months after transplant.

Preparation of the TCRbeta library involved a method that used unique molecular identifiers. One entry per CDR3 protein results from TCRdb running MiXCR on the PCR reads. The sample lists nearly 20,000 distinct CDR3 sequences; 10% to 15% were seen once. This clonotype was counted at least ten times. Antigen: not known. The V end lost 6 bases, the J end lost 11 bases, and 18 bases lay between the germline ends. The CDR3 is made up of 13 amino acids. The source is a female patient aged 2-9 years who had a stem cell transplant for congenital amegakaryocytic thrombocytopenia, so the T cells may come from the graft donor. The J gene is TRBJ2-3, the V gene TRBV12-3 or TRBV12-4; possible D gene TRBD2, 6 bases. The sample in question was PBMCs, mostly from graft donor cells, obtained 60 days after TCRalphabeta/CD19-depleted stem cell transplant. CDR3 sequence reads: CASRPSGAERQYF. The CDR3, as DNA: TGTGCCAGCAGGCCCTCGGGAGCGGAGCGGCAGTATTTT.